The rows below give T cell receptor beta chains drawn from one sample of a study of patients and donors after allogeneic stem cell transplantation. TCRdb itself ran the RT-PCR reads through MiXCR, one entry per CDR3 protein. The profile covers roughly 960,000 distinct CDR3 sequences, with approximately 19% appearing a single time and 6% taken by the ten largest. The sample comprised blood, either unsorted or a sorted T cell fraction (not recorded which). The receptor source for this set is a human donor who was either an allogeneic HSCT recipient or a stem cell or donor lymphocyte infusion donor (not recorded which). It is not recorded whose cells these are; they may come from a transplant donor. The CDR3 runs from the conserved cysteine through the conserved F or W. For some rows the clone size is stated as once, few or many, or as a class when expanded; others skip it.

cdr3_aa: CASSQDRAGREQFF
clone_size: once
v_call: TRBV11-2

cdr3_aa: CASSPRGRLSSSGANVLTF
clone_size: -
v_call: TRBV18

cdr3_aa: CASSLRWGPNEQFF
clone_size: -
v_call: TRBV7-3

cdr3_aa: CASSPGTSVNEQFF
clone_size: many
v_call: TRBV27

cdr3_aa: CASSQHGRISQETQYF
clone_size: few
v_call: TRBV3-1

cdr3_aa: CSVPLAFF
clone_size: once
v_call: TRBV29-1

cdr3_aa: CASSFGRATDTQYF
clone_size: many
v_call: TRBV12-3/TRBV12-4

cdr3_aa: CSASTGVRQFF
clone_size: -
v_call: TRBV20-1

cdr3_aa: CSVVSRVQGYTF
clone_size: -
v_call: TRBV29-1

cdr3_aa: CASRGYGELFF
clone_size: few
v_call: TRBV6-1

cdr3_aa: CASSFGDRVSETQYF
clone_size: few
v_call: TRBV7-9

cdr3_aa: CASSLASGTLFHEQYF
clone_size: -
v_call: TRBV7-9

cdr3_aa: CASSQWEKETQYF
clone_size: -
v_call: TRBV4-1

cdr3_aa: CASKGQDLDTQYF
clone_size: -
v_call: TRBV27

cdr3_aa: CASSGFLANNEQFF
clone_size: few
v_call: TRBV11-3

cdr3_aa: CASSFTIQETQYF
clone_size: once
v_call: TRBV4-1

cdr3_aa: CSVEGLANGELFF
clone_size: few
v_call: TRBV29-1

cdr3_aa: CASSRDKPYEQYF
clone_size: -
v_call: TRBV3-1

cdr3_aa: CASSQGAGSPDTQYF
clone_size: -
v_call: TRBV4-1

cdr3_aa: CSAPQAASSYNEQFF
clone_size: many
v_call: TRBV20-1

cdr3_aa: CASSELAGVGYEQYF
clone_size: few
v_call: TRBV12-3/TRBV12-4

cdr3_aa: CASSVSQGGPDEQFF
clone_size: -
v_call: TRBV9

cdr3_aa: CAWSVAISVNQPQHF
clone_size: -
v_call: TRBV30

cdr3_aa: CASSLSQANEKLFF
clone_size: -
v_call: TRBV7-9

cdr3_aa: CASRVTSGAYQETQYF
clone_size: -
v_call: TRBV6-1

cdr3_aa: CASRASSTGGNTEAFF
clone_size: -
v_call: TRBV25-1

cdr3_aa: CASSQGAGGFTDTQYF
clone_size: -
v_call: TRBV4-1

cdr3_aa: CASSSRASGGSSYNEQFF
clone_size: few
v_call: TRBV5-1

cdr3_aa: CSVGTDTQYF
clone_size: many
v_call: TRBV29-1

cdr3_aa: CASSSGGAKQETQYF
clone_size: -
v_call: TRBV5-1

cdr3_aa: CAWEREWEQFF
clone_size: few
v_call: TRBV30